This paragraph reports one T cell receptor (beta chain). The same CDR3 arises from other DNA sequences in this sample as well. This entry belongs to a study of blood T cell repertoires in COVID-19. Whole-study context: Samples came from the United States, Italy and Spain, spanning acute and convalescent COVID-19. Sample material is recorded as cDNA or gDNA derived from T cells, B-cell-depleted T cells, or PBMCs.

As handled by the study authors: For nucleated cells, counts were estimated from reference gene primer amplification. Sequencing used immunoSEQ multiplex PCR; TCRdb keeps in-frame clones, though not all of them. V, J and clone size are those of that table, while D and trimming were read from the DNA. The table includes 95,000 to 150,000 clones, about 85% detected once. CDR1 and CDR2 from the germline V gene are LGHDT and YNNKEL (reference sequence). V trimming: 1 base; J trimming: 6 bases; junction bases outside the gene matches: 3. The CDR3 runs to 15 residues. The rearrangement uses TRBV3-1 (or the pseudogene TRBV3-2) and TRBJ1-6, with 7 bases matching TRBD1. The source material was peripheral blood. This TCR derives from a man of 80 years or more with acute or convalescent COVID-19. The CDR3 here is CASSQAGQPNSPLHF. As DNA, the CDR3 is TGTGCCAGCAGCCAAGCGGGACAGCCTAATTCACCCCTCCACTTT.